This T cell receptor beta chain comes out of a study of cytomegalovirus exposure and HLA in healthy donors. Study results and limitations: The authors considered a cluster of highly shared sequence variants likely to be a sequencing artifact. Most TCR sequences were seen very rarely across donors, but some public TCRs occurred in many.

The PCR had 60 Vbeta and 13 Jbeta primers. TCRdb keeps only in-frame clones here, not all; method: immunoSEQ multiplex PCR. The table lists some 170,000 clones, about four fifths of them singletons. Turning to this clone: The antigen is undetermined.

Germline CDR1 and CDR2: SGHTA and FQGTGA. The germline V and J ends were trimmed by 6 bases and 2 bases, with 5 bases remaining between them. This CDR3 has 13 residues. The V gene is TRBV7-3, the J gene TRBJ2-6; D remains unclear. This TCR derives from a male donor in good health and CMV-seronegative. Sequenced material: PBMCs. The CDR3 is CASSTPGANVLTF. The CDR3 coding sequence is TGTGCCAGCAGTACTCCTGGGGCCAACGTCCTGACTTTC.